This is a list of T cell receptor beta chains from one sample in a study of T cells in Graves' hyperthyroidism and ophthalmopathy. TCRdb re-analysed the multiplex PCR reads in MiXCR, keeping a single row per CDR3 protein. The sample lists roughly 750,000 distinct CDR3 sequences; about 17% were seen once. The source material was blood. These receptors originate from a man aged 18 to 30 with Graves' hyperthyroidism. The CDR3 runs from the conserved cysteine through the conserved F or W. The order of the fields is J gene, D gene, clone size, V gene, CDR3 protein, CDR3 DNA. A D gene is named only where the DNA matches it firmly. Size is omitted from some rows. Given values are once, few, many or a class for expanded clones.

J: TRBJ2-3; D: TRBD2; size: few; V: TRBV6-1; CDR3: CASSSWTSGTFGTDTQYF; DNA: TGTGCCAGCAGTTCGTGGACTAGCGGGACCTTTGGCACAGATACGCAGTATTTT
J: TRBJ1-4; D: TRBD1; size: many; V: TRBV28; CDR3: CASSTLTGGPTEKLFF; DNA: TGTGCCAGCAGTACACTAACAGGGGGGCCAACTGAAAAACTGTTTTTT
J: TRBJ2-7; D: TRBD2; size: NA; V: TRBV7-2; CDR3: CASSSRNSGGGIYEQYF; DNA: TGTGCCAGCAGCTCACGTAATAGCGGGGGGGGGATCTACGAGCAGTACTTC
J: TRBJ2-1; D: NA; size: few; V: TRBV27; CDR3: CASSLSPRGFSEQFF; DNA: TGTGCCAGCAGTTTGTCCCCCCGGGGGTTTAGTGAGCAGTTCTTC
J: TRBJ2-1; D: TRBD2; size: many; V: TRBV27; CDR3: CASSLTGRADEQFF; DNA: TGTGCCAGCAGTTTAACCGGGAGGGCCGATGAGCAGTTCTTC
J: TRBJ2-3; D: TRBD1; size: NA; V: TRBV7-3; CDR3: CASSKQGAGADTQYF; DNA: TGTGCCAGCAGCAAACAGGGGGCTGGGGCAGATACGCAGTATTTT
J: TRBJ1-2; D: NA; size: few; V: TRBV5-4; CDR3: CASSSQLPGSGYTF; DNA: TGTGCCAGCAGCTCACAACTCCCTGGGAGTGGCTACACCTTC
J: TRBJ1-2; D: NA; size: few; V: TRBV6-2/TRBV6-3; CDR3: CASSSPSGNRGYTF; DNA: TGTGCCAGCAGTTCCCCGAGCGGAAATCGTGGCTACACCTTC
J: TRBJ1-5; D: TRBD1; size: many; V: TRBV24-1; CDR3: CATSESGTGEQPQHF; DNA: TGTGCCACCAGTGAGTCCGGGACAGGGGAACAGCCCCAGCATTTT
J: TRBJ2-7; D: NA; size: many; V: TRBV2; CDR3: CASSEAGQSSYEQYF; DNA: TGTGCCAGCAGTGAAGCAGGACAGTCCTCCTACGAGCAGTACTTC
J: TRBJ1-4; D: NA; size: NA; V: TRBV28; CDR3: CASAHEKLFF; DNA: TGTGCCAGCGCCCATGAAAAACTGTTTTTT
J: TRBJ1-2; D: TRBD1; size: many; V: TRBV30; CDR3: CAWRETGGGYTF; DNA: TGTGCCTGGAGGGAGACAGGGGGAGGCTACACCTTC
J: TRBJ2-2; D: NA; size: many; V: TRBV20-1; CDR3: CSAGLGGPDTGELFF; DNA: TGCAGTGCTGGTCTCGGGGGGCCAGACACCGGGGAGCTGTTTTTT
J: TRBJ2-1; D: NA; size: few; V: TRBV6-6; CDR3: CASSYAGTNEQFF; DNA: TGTGCCAGCAGTTACGCAGGGACAAATGAGCAGTTCTTC
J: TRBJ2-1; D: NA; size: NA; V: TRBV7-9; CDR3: CASSLTVSYNEQFF; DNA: TGTGCCAGCAGCTTGACAGTTTCCTACAATGAGCAGTTCTTC
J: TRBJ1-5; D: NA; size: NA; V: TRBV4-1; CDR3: CASRDIRYSNQPQHF; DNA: TGCGCCAGCAGGGACATACGATATAGCAATCAGCCCCAGCATTTT
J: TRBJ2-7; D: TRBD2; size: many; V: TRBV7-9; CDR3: CASSFGDYYEQYF; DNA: TGTGCCAGCAGCTTCGGGGACTACTACGAGCAGTACTTC
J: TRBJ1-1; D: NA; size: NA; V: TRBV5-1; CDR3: CASSSQGTEAFF; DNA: TGCGCCAGCAGCTCCCAGGGCACTGAAGCTTTCTTT
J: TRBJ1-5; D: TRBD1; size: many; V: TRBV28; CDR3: CASRTGTRGNQPQHF; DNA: TGTGCCAGCAGGACAGGGACTCGTGGCAATCAGCCCCAGCATTTT
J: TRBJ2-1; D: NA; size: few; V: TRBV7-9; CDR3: CASLGLFNEQFF; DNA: TGTGCCAGCCTGGGGCTGTTTAATGAGCAGTTCTTC
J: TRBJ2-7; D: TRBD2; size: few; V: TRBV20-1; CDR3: CSARDEIPSGAISYEQYF; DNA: TGCAGTGCTAGAGATGAAATCCCTAGCGGGGCTATCTCCTACGAGCAGTACTTC
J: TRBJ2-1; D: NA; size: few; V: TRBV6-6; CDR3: CASSYSSLADYNEQFF; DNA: TGTGCCAGCAGTTACTCGTCACTAGCCGACTACAATGAGCAGTTCTTC
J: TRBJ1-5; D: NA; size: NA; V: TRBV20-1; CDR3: CSAPQSANQPQHF; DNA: TGCAGTGCTCCTCAATCAGCCAATCAGCCCCAGCATTTT